This TCR beta chain derives from a study of T cell responses to AZD1222 COVID-19 vaccine. Overall study findings and caveats: Baseline serology detected seropositivity in only six AZD1222 recipients. No repertoire was sampled before or during the peak T cell response, only after it. Vaccine-associated CD4 TCRs ranged over spike, dominating at 160-218 and 743-854.

Recipients boosted at about 4 weeks or about 12 weeks are pooled. Assay used: immunoSEQ multiplex PCR; TCRdb lists only in-frame clones, some missing. Among roughly 180,000 clones listed, roughly 92% were seen once. Comment on this clone: Its specificity is not known.

V was clipped by 4 bases and J by 7 bases; unmatched bases: 4. This CDR3 is built from 15 residues. Germline loops: CDR1 SEHNR, CDR2 FQNEAQ (reference sequence). The chain carries TRBV7-9 and TRBJ2-1; 13 bases agree with TRBD2. The material was peripheral blood, obtained 28 days after the second AZD1222 dose. This receptor was obtained from an adult who received the AZD1222 COVID-19 vaccine. In DNA, the CDR3 is TGTGCCAGCAGCTCCGGGACTAGCGGGATGAATGAGCAGTTCTTC. Amino acid sequence: CASSSGTSGMNEQFF.